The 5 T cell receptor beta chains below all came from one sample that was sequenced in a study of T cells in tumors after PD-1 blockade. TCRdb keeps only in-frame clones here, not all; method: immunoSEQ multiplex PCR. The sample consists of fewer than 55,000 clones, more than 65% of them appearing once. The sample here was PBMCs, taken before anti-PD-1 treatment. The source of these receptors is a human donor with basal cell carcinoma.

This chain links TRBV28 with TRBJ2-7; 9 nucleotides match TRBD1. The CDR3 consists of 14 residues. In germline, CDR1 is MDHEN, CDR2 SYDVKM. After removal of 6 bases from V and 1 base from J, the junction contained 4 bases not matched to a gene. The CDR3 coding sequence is TGTGCCAGCAGCCTGGGACAGGGTTCCTACGAGCAGTACTTC. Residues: CASSLGQGSYEQYF. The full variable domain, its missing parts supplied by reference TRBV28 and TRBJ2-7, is DVKVTQSSRYLVKRTGEKVFLECVQDMDHENMFWYRQDPGLGLRLIYFSYDVKMKEKGDIPEGYSVSREKKERFSLILESASTNQTSMYLCASSLGQGSYEQYFGPGTRLTVT.

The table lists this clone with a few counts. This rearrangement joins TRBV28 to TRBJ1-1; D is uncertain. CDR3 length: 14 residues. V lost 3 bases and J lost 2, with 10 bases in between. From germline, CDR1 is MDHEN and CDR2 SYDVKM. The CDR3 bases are TGTGCCAGCAGTTTGTCTCCGGGTAACACTGAAGCTTTCTTT. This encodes CASSLSPGNTEAFF.

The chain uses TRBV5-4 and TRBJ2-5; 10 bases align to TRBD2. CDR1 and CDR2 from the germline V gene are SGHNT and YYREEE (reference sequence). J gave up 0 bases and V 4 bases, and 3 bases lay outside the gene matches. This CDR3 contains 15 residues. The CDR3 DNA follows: TGTGCCAGCAGCCGCGGACTAGCGGACCAAGAGACCCAGTACTTC. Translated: CASSRGLADQETQYF. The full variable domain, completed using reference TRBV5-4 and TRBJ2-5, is ETGVTQSPTHLIKTRGQQVTLRCSSQSGHNTVSWYQQALGQGPQFIFQYYREEENGRGNFPPRFSGLQFPNYSSELNVNALELDDSALYLCASSRGLADQETQYFGPGTRLLVL.

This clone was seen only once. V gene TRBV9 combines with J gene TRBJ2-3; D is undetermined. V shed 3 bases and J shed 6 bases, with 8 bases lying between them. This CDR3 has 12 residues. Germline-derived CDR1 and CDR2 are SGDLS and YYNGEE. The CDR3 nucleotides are TGTGCCAGCAGCGCGTCCGGGGATACGCAGTATTTT. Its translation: CASSASGDTQYF.

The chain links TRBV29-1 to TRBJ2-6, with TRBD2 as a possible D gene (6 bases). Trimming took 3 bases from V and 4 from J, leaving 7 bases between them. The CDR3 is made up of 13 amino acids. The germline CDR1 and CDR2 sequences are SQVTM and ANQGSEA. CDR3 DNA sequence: TGCAGCGTTGACGCGGGGGGGGCCAACGTCCTGACTTTC. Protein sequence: CSVDAGGANVLTF. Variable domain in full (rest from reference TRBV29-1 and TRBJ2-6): SAVISQKPSRDICQRGTSLTIQCQVDSQVTMMFWYRQQPGQSLTLIATANQGSEATYESGFVIDKFPISRPNLTFSTLTVSNMSPEDSSIYLCSVDAGGANVLTFGAGSRLTVL.